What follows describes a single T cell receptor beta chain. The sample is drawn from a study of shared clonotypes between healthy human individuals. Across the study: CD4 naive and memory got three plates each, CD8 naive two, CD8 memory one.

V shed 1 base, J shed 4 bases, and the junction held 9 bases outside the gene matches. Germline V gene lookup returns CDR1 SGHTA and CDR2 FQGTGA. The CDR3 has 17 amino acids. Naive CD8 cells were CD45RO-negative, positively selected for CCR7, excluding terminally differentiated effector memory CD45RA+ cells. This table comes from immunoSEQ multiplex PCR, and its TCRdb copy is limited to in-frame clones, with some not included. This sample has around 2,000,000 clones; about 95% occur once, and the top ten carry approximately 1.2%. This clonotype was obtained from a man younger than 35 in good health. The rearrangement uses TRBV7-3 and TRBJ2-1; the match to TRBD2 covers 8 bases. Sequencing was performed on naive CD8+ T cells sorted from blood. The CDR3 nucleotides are TGTGCCAGCAGCTTAAATATCCGGGGGGGCCGGTACAATGAGCAGTTCTTC. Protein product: CASSLNIRGGRYNEQFF.